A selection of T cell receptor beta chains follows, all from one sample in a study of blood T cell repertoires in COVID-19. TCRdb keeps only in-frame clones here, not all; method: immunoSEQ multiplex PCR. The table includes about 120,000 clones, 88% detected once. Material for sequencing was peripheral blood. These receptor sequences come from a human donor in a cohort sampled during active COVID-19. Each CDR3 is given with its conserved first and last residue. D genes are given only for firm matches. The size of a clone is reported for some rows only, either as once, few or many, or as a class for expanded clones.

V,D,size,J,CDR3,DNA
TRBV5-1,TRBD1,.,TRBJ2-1,CASSHPRDRVSNEQFF,TGCGCCAGCAGCCATCCCCGGGACAGGGTGTCCAATGAGCAGTTCTTC
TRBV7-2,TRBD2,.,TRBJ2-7,CASSLAGTGGPYEQYF,TGTGCCAGCAGCTTAGCGGGCACGGGAGGGCCCTACGAGCAGTACTTC
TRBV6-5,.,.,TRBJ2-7,CASSSSGGSPLGQYF,TGTGCCAGCAGTTCCTCCGGGGGTAGCCCGCTCGGGCAGTACTTC
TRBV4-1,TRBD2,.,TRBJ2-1,CASSYSGSSYNEQFF,TGCGCCAGCAGCTACAGCGGGAGCTCCTACAATGAGCAGTTCTTC
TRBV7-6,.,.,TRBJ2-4,CASSPRVPDRIAKNIQYF,TGTGCCAGCAGCCCCAGGGTCCCCGACAGAATAGCCAAAAACATTCAGTACTTC
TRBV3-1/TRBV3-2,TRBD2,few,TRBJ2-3,CASSPVAGGVTDTQYF,TGTGCCAGCAGCCCCGTAGCGGGGGGCGTCACAGATACGCAGTATTTT
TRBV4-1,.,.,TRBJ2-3,CASSPLISGPTDTQYF,TGCGCCAGCAGCCCTCTGATTAGCGGACCCACAGATACGCAGTATTTT
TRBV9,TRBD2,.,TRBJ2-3,CASSASGGVDTQYF,TGTGCCAGCAGCGCCAGCGGGGGGGTGGATACGCAGTATTTT
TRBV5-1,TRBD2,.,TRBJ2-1,CASSLPGTSTNEQFF,TGCGCCAGCAGCCTACCCGGGACTAGTACCAATGAGCAGTTCTTC
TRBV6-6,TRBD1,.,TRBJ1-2,CASRLGQDYGYTF,TGTGCCAGCAGACTAGGACAGGACTATGGCTACACCTTC
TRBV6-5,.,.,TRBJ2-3,CASSLVSRGDTQYF,TGTGCCAGCAGTTTAGTCAGCCGGGGAGATACGCAGTATTTT
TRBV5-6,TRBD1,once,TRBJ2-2,CASSFRGLNTGELFF,TGTGCCAGCAGCTTCAGGGGGCTTAACACCGGGGAGCTGTTTTTT
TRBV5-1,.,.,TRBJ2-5,CASSLAGSRETQYF,TGCGCCAGCAGCTTGGCGGGGTCACGAGAGACCCAGTACTTC
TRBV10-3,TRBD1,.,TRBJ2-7,CAISGDRVSYEQYF,TGTGCCATCAGTGGGGACAGGGTTTCCTACGAGCAGTACTTC
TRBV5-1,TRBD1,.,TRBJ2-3,CASSLGTGPSTDTQYF,TGCGCCAGCAGCTTGGGGACAGGCCCTAGCACAGATACGCAGTATTTT
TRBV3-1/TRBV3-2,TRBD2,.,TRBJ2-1,CASSQGSGGINEQFF,TGTGCCAGCAGCCAAGGTAGCGGGGGCATTAATGAGCAGTTCTTC
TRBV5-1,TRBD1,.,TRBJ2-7,CASSYRDRGYEQYF,TGCGCCAGCAGCTACCGGGACAGGGGCTACGAGCAGTACTTC